This TCR beta chain is drawn from a study of blood T cells in healthy people across ages. The V and J ends lost 5 bases and 1 base respectively, with 8 bases between them. Per germline, CDR1 LGHDT and CDR2 YNNKEL (reference sequence). This CDR3 is 13 amino acids long. This clonotype occurred a few times. For the second PCR, which ran for about 6 to 11 cycles, a sample-barcoded 5' primer and a J-beta primer mix were used. Per sample, CDR3-containing paired-end reads numbered at least 3 million. TCRdb reprocessed the 5' RACE reads with MiXCR, giving one entry per CDR3 protein. Of nearly 800,000 distinct CDR3 sequences listed, just over 55% are singletons.

Specimen: blood. The TCR sequence derives from a man in his forties or fifties in good health. The genes are TRBV3-1 and TRBJ1-1; no clear D. The CDR3 region is CASSLYKNTEAFF. DNA for the CDR3: TGTGCCAGCAGCTTATACAAGAACACTGAAGCTTTCTTT.